This paragraph covers one T cell receptor beta chain sequence. Libraries were prepared by immunoSEQ multiplex PCR; TCRdb keeps only in-frame clonotypes and omits some of them. Here the sample spans about 120,000 clones, roughly 90% being singletons. The source of the sample is a study of blood T cell repertoires in COVID-19. With 3 bases clipped from V and 2 bases from J, the junction kept 5 bases outside the gene matches. Germline V gene lookup returns CDR1 KGHSH and CDR2 LQKENI. This CDR3 has 15 amino acids. The sample consisted of peripheral blood. This chain joins TRBV18 and TRBJ1-1, with 8 bases fitting TRBD1. This clonotype was obtained from a human donor with acute or convalescent COVID-19. The donor label of this sample is uncertain. The CDR3 region is CASSPKTGANTEAFF. The CDR3 DNA sequence: TGTGCCAGCTCACCCAAGACAGGGGCTAACACTGAAGCTTTCTTT.